One T cell receptor beta chain is described in this entry. This sample was taken from a study of blood T cell repertoires in COVID-19. Study as a whole: Researchers got acute and convalescent COVID-19 samples from the United States, Italy and Spain. PBMCs, B-cell-depleted T cells, or T cells provided the cDNA or gDNA that made up the material.

In the source study's methods: Reference gene primer amplification gave estimated nucleated cell counts. Here immunoSEQ multiplex PCR was the method, and the copy in TCRdb shows in-frame clones only, minus some. V and J calls plus clone size are reproduced from that table; the DNA served to infer D and trimming. Of about 71,000 clones in the sample, roughly 80% are singletons; the top ten hold roughly 13%. Per the germline V gene, CDR1 is MNHNY and CDR2 is SVGAGI (reference sequence). This CDR3 has 15 residues. V was clipped by 6 bases and J by 3 bases; unmatched bases: 6. This TCR derives from a woman older than 75 with acute or convalescent COVID-19. The chain couples TRBV6-6 to TRBJ2-3; TRBD2 matches 10 bases. The sequencing input was peripheral blood. Here the CDR3 DNA reads TGTGCCAGCAGCTTACTAGCGGGAAATACAGATACGCAGTATTTT. It yields the protein CASSLLAGNTDTQYF.